What follows are 10 T cell receptor beta chains derived from one specimen sequenced in a study of siplizumab effects on memory and regulatory T cells. Using immunoSEQ multiplex PCR, the repertoire was profiled, and TCRdb retains in-frame clones only, with some absent. The sample lists over 85,000 clones; about 93% were seen once. The sample was non-Treg CD4+ T cells sorted from blood. The receptors were sampled from a human donor in good health.

This chain links TRBV11-2 with TRBJ1-2, with 7 positions matching TRBD1. Germline-derived CDR1 and CDR2 are SGHAT and FQNNGV. V shed 1 base, J shed 7 bases, and the junction held 6 bases outside the gene matches. The CDR3 is made up of 14 amino acids. DNA for the CDR3: TGTGCCAGCAGCTTAGGGCCAGACAGGGTTGGCTACACCTTC. This codes for CASSLGPDRVGYTF. Filled out from reference TRBV11-2 and TRBJ1-2, the complete variable domain reads EAGVAQSPRYKIIEKRQSVAFWCNPISGHATLYWYQQILGQGPKLLIQFQNNGVVDDSQLPKDRFSAERLKGVDSTLKIQPAKLEDSAVYLCASSLGPDRVGYTFGSGTRLTVV.

This chain links TRBV6-1 with TRBJ1-3; 7 bases match TRBD1. V lost 3 bases, J lost 2 bases, and 4 bases stayed unmatched. The CDR3 length is 15 residues. Germline V gives CDR1 MNHNS, CDR2 SASEGT. CDR3 bases: TGTGCCAGCAGTGAGACAGGGAGACCTGGAAACACCATATATTTT. This translates into CASSETGRPGNTIYF.

The V and J genes are TRBV18 and TRBJ1-1; TRBD1 might be the D (5 bases). The CDR3 loop spans 16 amino acids. The V gene's germline CDR1 is KGHSH and CDR2 LQKENI. Trimming cost V 2 bases and J 4 bases, with 17 bases left between them. The CDR3 region is CASSPMGGGGGTEAFF. CDR3 sequence (DNA): TGTGCCAGCTCACCAATGGGGGGAGGAGGAGGCACTGAAGCTTTCTTT.

In regard to this clone: This same CDR3 is encoded by further DNA sequences in the sample. V usage is TRBV9 and J usage is TRBJ2-5; D gene unclear. Germline V gives CDR1 SGDLS, CDR2 YYNGEE. The CDR3 has 14 residues. Trimming shortened V by 0 bases and J by 3 bases, and 9 bases separated the two germline ends. CDR3 loop: CASSVAAGEETQYF. The CDR3 DNA reads as TGTGCCAGCAGCGTAGCGGCAGGAGAAGAGACCCAGTACTTC.

The chain joins TRBV9 to TRBJ2-7; 7 positions match TRBD1. The CDR3 contains 14 residues. J gave up 0 bases and V 3 bases, and 3 bases lay outside the gene matches. Germline V gene data show CDR1 as SGDLS and CDR2 as YYNGEE. The DNA for the CDR3 is TGTGCCAGCAGCGGACGGGACAGCTCCTACGAGCAGTACTTC. Its protein is CASSGRDSSYEQYF.

This chain joins TRBV7-2 and TRBJ1-1; maybe TRBD1 (5 bases). CDR1 is SGHTA, CDR2 FQGNSA, per germline. CDR3 length equals 14 residues. Trimming pared 3 bases from V and 0 bases from J, leaving 8 bases between. CDR3 amino acids: CASSFKGMNTEAFF. For the CDR3, the DNA is TGTGCCAGCAGCTTTAAGGGGATGAACACTGAAGCTTTCTTT.

The chain links TRBV6-6 to TRBJ2-3, with D perhaps TRBD2 (5 bases). This CDR3 has 11 residues. With 6 bases removed from V and 8 bases from J, the gap between germline ends came to 9 bases. Germline CDR1 and CDR2: MNHNY and SVGAGI (reference sequence). This chain's CDR3 is CASSPGVTQYF. The DNA for the CDR3 is TGTGCCAGCAGCCCCGGGGTTACGCAGTATTTT.

This clone was detected once. The CDR3 bases are TGTGCCAGCAGTTTTCAGGGAACCGGTCAGCCCCAGCATTTT. This sequence encodes CASSFQGTGQPQHF. The V gene is TRBV28, the J gene TRBJ1-5; D might be TRBD1 (5 bases). Germline CDR1 and CDR2: MDHEN and SYDVKM. Trimming took 3 bases from V and 6 from J, leaving 12 bases between them. The CDR3 sequence is 14 residues long.

This rearrangement joins TRBV6-1 to TRBJ2-2; TRBD1 matches 8 bases. The CDR3 has 13 residues. The V and J ends lost 5 bases and 13 bases, in that order; junction bases with no gene match: 9. The germline V gene has CDR1 MNHNS and CDR2 SASEGT. In nucleotides, the CDR3 is TGTGCCAGCAGTAAGAAGCAGGGGGCGGGGCTGTTTTTT. Protein: CASSKKQGAGLFF.

The rearrangement joins TRBV19 to TRBJ2-7, with 11 bases aligning to TRBD1. The germline gives CDR1 LNHDA, CDR2 SQIVND (reference sequence). The V and J ends lost 9 bases and 6 bases, in that order; junction bases with no gene match: 7. The CDR3 runs to 13 residues. Written as DNA, the CDR3 is TGTGCCAGCAACTCTGGGACAGGGGGCGAGCAGTACTTC. It specifies CASNSGTGGEQYF.